The 29 T cell receptor beta chains in this list originate from one sample, sequenced in a study of beta chain features in type 1 diabetes. Reverse transcription of all isolated RNA meant that expressed TCRB transcripts were sequenced. The assay was immunoSEQ multiplex PCR, and TCRdb's table has in-frame clones only and misses some. The repertoire holds a few hundred thousand clones, around a quarter seen once, with 3.5% to 4.5% in the top ten. The sequenced material came from central memory CD4+ T cells from blood. These receptors all come from a man in his thirties or forties in good health.

This clone has a handful of counts. The chain employs TRBV7-2 and TRBJ1-1; 7 bases are shared with TRBD1. V was pared by 6 bases and J by 6 bases, with 4 bases of the junction left unmatched. From germline, CDR1 is SGHTA and CDR2 FQGNSA. This CDR3 spans 12 amino acids. The CDR3 sequence: CASSEGAAEAFF. CDR3 bases: TGTGCCAGCAGTGAGGGGGCCGCTGAAGCTTTCTTT.

V usage is TRBV7-7 and J usage is TRBJ2-2; no clear D gene. V was trimmed by 4 bases and J by 6 bases, leaving 6 bases between them. The CDR3 covers 12 residues. Germline CDR1 reads SSHAT; CDR2 reads FNYEAQ (reference sequence). The CDR3 DNA is TGTGCCAGCAGCTCCCCAGCCGGGGAGCTGTTTTTT. This encodes CASSSPAGELFF.

V is TRBV18 and J is TRBJ1-2; 8 bases are a match to TRBD1. In germline, CDR1 is KGHSH, CDR2 LQKENI. The length of the CDR3 is 19 residues. Trimming took 4 bases from V and 2 from J; bases not matched to a gene: 18. For the CDR3, the DNA is TGTGCCAGCTCACTGTTACCGGGACAGGCCTTTAGAGACAACTATGGCTACACCTTC. It yields the protein CASSLLPGQAFRDNYGYTF.

This clone was seen at least ten times. The genes are TRBV15 and TRBJ2-6; possible D gene TRBD2, 5 bases. This CDR3 has 16 amino acids. Trimming cost V 0 bases and J 4 bases, with 10 bases left between them. From germline, CDR1 is LNHNV and CDR2 YYDKDF (reference sequence). The CDR3 nucleotides are TGTGCCACCAGCAGAGATCGGGAAACCGGGGCCAACGTCCTGACTTTC. Its translation is CATSRDRETGANVLTF.

The V call is TRBV29-1, the J call TRBJ2-1, with TRBD2 matching over 13 bases. The CDR3 extends over 18 amino acids. J was trimmed by 0 bases and V by 7 bases; bases with no gene match: 12. Looked up from germline, CDR1 is SQVTM and CDR2 is ANQGSEA. The chain's CDR3 is CSAPPGLAGLSSYNEQFF. The CDR3 DNA sequence: TGCAGCGCCCCACCGGGACTAGCGGGATTGAGCTCCTACAATGAGCAGTTCTTC.

The chain combines TRBV7-2 with TRBJ2-5; D might be TRBD2 (6 bases). V gave up 5 bases and J gave up 3 bases, with 13 bases separating them. The CDR3 has 14 residues. CDR1 is SGHTA, CDR2 FQGNSA, per germline. This CDR3 is CASSAMGLKETQYF. The CDR3, as DNA: TGTGCCAGCAGCGCGATGGGACTGAAAGAGACCCAGTACTTC.

The chain has TRBV5-1 and TRBJ2-1, with D possibly matching TRBD1 (6 bases). The CDR3 is 15 amino acids. V gave up 4 bases and J gave up 7 bases, with 18 bases separating them. Per the germline V gene, CDR1 is SGHRS and CDR2 is YFSETQ. This chain's CDR3 is CASSHGDKALNEQFF. For the CDR3, the DNA is TGCGCCAGCAGCCATGGGGACAAGGCCCTGAATGAGCAGTTCTTC.

The rearrangement joins TRBV6-6 to TRBJ2-4; D possibly corresponds to TRBD1 (6 bases). The CDR3 has 14 amino acids. Germline-derived CDR1 and CDR2 are MNHNY and SVGAGI (reference sequence). Between the trimmed V and J ends, which lost 5 bases and 0 bases, there was a span of 8 bases. CDR3 residues: CASSTGTAKNIQYF. The CDR3, as DNA: TGTGCCAGCAGTACAGGGACAGCCAAAAACATTCAGTACTTC.

J is TRBJ2-1 and V is TRBV6-5; 11 bases map to TRBD2. This CDR3 has 16 residues. The germline gives CDR1 MNHEY, CDR2 SVGAGI. Trimming took 1 base from V and 8 from J; bases not matched to a gene: 7. The CDR3 here is CASSYLTSGRTDEQFF. Here the CDR3 DNA reads TGTGCCAGCAGTTACTTAACTAGCGGGAGAACGGATGAGCAGTTCTTC.

The V call is TRBV29-1, the J call TRBJ2-7; 11 bases agree with TRBD2. Trimming cost V 1 base and J 5 bases; bases outside gene matches: 4. Germline V gives CDR1 SQVTM, CDR2 ANQGSEA. The CDR3 contains 14 residues. CDR3 protein: CSVEVAGGRDEQYF. Written as DNA, the CDR3 is TGCAGCGTTGAAGTAGCGGGGGGGCGCGACGAGCAGTACTTC.

This sequence joins TRBV27 and TRBJ1-1; D is perhaps TRBD1 (5 bases). The CDR3 runs 14 residues. Germline V CDR1 and CDR2: MNHEY, SMNVEV (reference sequence). The V and J ends lost 3 bases and 6 bases respectively, with 14 bases between them. The CDR3 region has the DNA TGTGCCAGCAGTTTGCTGAAGGGGCCGGCTGAAGCTTTCTTT. Translating gives CASSLLKGPAEAFF.

The chain recombines TRBV5-6 with TRBJ2-7; D is unclear. This CDR3 contains 12 residues. V was pared by 4 bases and J by 5 bases, with 10 bases between. Looked up from germline, CDR1 is SGHDT and CDR2 is YYEEEE. The CDR3 nucleotides are TGTGCCAGCAGCCGCATCCCCCACGAGCAGTACTTC. Translating it yields CASSRIPHEQYF. The whole variable domain, remainder taken from reference TRBV5-6 and TRBJ2-7, is DAGVTQSPTHLIKTRGQQVTLRCSPKSGHDTVSWYQQALGQGPQFIFQYYEEEERQRGNFPDRFSGHQFPNYSSELNVNALLLGDSALYLCASSRIPHEQYFGPGTRLTVT.

This chain connects TRBV2 to TRBJ1-1; tentatively, D is TRBD1 (5 bases). This CDR3 has 12 residues. CDR1 and CDR2 (germline): SNHLY, FYNNEI. The V end lost 4 bases, the J end lost 5 bases, and 8 bases lay between the germline ends. The CDR3 nucleotides read TGTGCCAGCAGTGGCCAGGGAACTGAAGCTTTCTTT. Its translation is CASSGQGTEAFF.

The chain is built from TRBV6-6 and TRBJ2-3; the D gene is possibly TRBD2 (5 bases). This CDR3 contains 15 residues. Germline CDR1 reads MNHNY; CDR2 reads SVGAGI (reference sequence). V gave up 5 bases and J gave up 0 bases, with 12 bases separating them. CDR3 nucleotide sequence: TGTGCCAGCAGTGGGAAAGCGGTTAGCACAGATACGCAGTATTTT. Translation gives CASSGKAVSTDTQYF.

This chain's CDR3 is CAWSRGQGSYNEQFF. CDR3 nucleotide sequence: TGTGCCTGGAGTCGGGGACAGGGGTCCTACAATGAGCAGTTCTTC. J is TRBJ2-1 and V is TRBV30; 10 bases match TRBD1. The germline gives CDR1 GTSNPN, CDR2 SVGIG (reference sequence). V was pared by 2 bases and J by 1 base, with 2 bases of the junction left unmatched. The CDR3 contains 15 residues.

The sample holds a few counts of this clone. The rearrangement uses TRBV6-6 and TRBJ2-3, with 9 bases fitting TRBD1. V trimming: 7 bases; J trimming: 1 base; junction bases outside the gene matches: 3. Germline V gives CDR1 MNHNY, CDR2 SVGAGI (reference sequence). This CDR3 is 14 amino acids long. Written as DNA, the CDR3 is TGTGCCAGCATAAGGGACAGGGGCACAGATACGCAGTATTTT. It specifies CASIRDRGTDTQYF.

This CDR3 is CASSVRGASYNEQFF. CDR3 in DNA: TGTGCCAGCAGCGTGAGGGGAGCTTCGTACAATGAGCAGTTCTTC. This chain uses TRBV9 with TRBJ2-1, with D perhaps matching TRBD1 or TRBD2 (5 bases each). Trimming took off 2 bases at V and 4 bases at J, with 13 bases between the two ends. This CDR3 contains 15 residues. Per the germline V gene, CDR1 is SGDLS and CDR2 is YYNGEE. Full variable domain (remainder filled in from reference TRBV9 and TRBJ2-1): DSGVTQTPKHLITATGQRVTLRCSPRSGDLSVYWYQQSLDQGLQFLIQYYNGEERAKGNILERFSAQQFPDLHSELNLSSLELGDSALYFCASSVRGASYNEQFFGPGTRLTVL.

This clone turned up a few times. The rearrangement uses TRBV5-4 and TRBJ1-6; D remains ambiguous. Germline V CDR1 and CDR2: SGHNT, YYREEE (reference sequence). Trimming cost V 4 bases and J 5 bases, with 4 bases left between them. CDR3 length: 12 residues. The CDR3 spells CASSTHNSPLHF. CDR3 nucleotide sequence: TGTGCCAGCAGCACCCATAATTCACCCCTCCACTTT.

The V call is TRBV29-1, the J call TRBJ2-2; maybe TRBD2 (5 bases). The germline V and J ends were trimmed by 6 bases and 0 bases, with 11 bases remaining between them. Per the germline V gene, CDR1 is SQVTM and CDR2 is ANQGSEA. The CDR3 totals 14 residues. CDR3 in amino acids: CSVKELANTGELFF. The DNA of the CDR3 is TGCAGCGTGAAAGAACTAGCGAACACCGGGGAGCTGTTTTTT.

The genes are TRBV6-6 and TRBJ2-7, with 9 nucleotides matching TRBD1. V lost 5 bases, J lost 2 bases, and 7 bases stayed unmatched. This CDR3 spans 15 amino acids. CDR1 is MNHNY, CDR2 SVGAGI, per germline (reference sequence). Here the CDR3 reads CASSQGTGLAYEQYF. The CDR3 region has the DNA TGTGCCAGCAGTCAGGGGACAGGGCTCGCCTACGAGCAGTACTTC.

This clone was counted ten times or more. The rearrangement joins TRBV10-3 to TRBJ2-7, with unresolved D. The germline V gene has CDR1 ENHRY and CDR2 SYGVKD. The CDR3 runs to 15 residues. V dropped 4 bases and J dropped 0 bases, with 13 bases sitting between them. The CDR3 loop is CAISAGPEGSYEQYF. CDR3 nucleotides: TGTGCCATCAGTGCTGGGCCTGAAGGCTCCTACGAGCAGTACTTC.

The gene calls are TRBV6-5 and TRBJ1-1; D may be TRBD1 (5 bases). The CDR3 has 15 residues. Germline loops: CDR1 MNHEY, CDR2 SVGAGI. Deletions cut 2 bases from V and 4 bases from J, with 14 bases between. The CDR3 loop reads CASSYGTALGTEAFF. The CDR3 nucleotides are TGTGCCAGCAGTTACGGGACTGCCCTGGGCACTGAAGCTTTCTTT.

Comments on this clone: At one end the junction does not follow the germline gene, possibly because of a read error. The chain combines TRBV7-7 with TRBJ2-3, with TRBD2 matching 12 bases. Germline V gives CDR1 SSHAT, CDR2 FNYEAQ (reference sequence). The CDR3 extends over 15 amino acids. CDR3 DNA: TGTGCCAGCAGCGCGACTAGCGGGAGCAAAGATACGCAGTATTTT. This translates into CASSATSGSKDTQYF. The complete variable domain, with remaining parts taken from reference TRBV7-7 and TRBJ2-3, reads GAGVSQSPRYKVTKRGQDVTLRCDPISSHATLYWYQQALGQGPEFLTYFNYEAQPDKSGLPSDRFSAERPEGSISTLTIQRTEQRDSAMYRCASSATSGSKDTQYFGPGTRLTVL.

This chain connects TRBV9 to TRBJ1-3, with D perhaps matching TRBD1 (5 bases). Trimming took 3 bases from V and 0 from J, leaving 22 bases between them. The CDR3 has 19 residues. Germline V CDR1 and CDR2: SGDLS, YYNGEE. CDR3 amino acids: CASSAHHNHRTSSGNTIYF. In DNA, the CDR3 is TGTGCCAGCAGCGCACACCACAACCACAGGACAAGCTCTGGAAACACCATATATTTT.

The V gene is TRBV29-1, the J gene TRBJ1-2; D may be TRBD1 (5 bases). Trimming pared 7 bases from V and 4 bases from J, leaving 16 bases between. From germline, CDR1 is SQVTM and CDR2 ANQGSEA. This CDR3 has 13 amino acids. The CDR3 here is CSAGTEGPYGYTF. The CDR3 DNA sequence: TGCAGCGCCGGAACCGAGGGACCCTATGGCTACACCTTC.

This clone was seen a handful of times. The chain links TRBV18 to TRBJ1-5, with D maybe TRBD1 (5 bases). The length of the CDR3 is 17 residues. Germline CDR1 reads KGHSH; CDR2 reads LQKENI. The V gene lost 0 bases and the J gene lost 5 bases, with 17 bases spanning the gap. The DNA of the CDR3 is TGTGCCAGCTCACCACCAGAGGCCAGGGTCCTTGATCAGCCCCAGCATTTT. Amino acids: CASSPPEARVLDQPQHF.

A word on this clone: This sample includes further DNA sequences coding for the same CDR3. This chain joins TRBV6-1 and TRBJ2-5, with D hard to call. Germline loops: CDR1 MNHNS, CDR2 SASEGT. The V end lost 6 bases, the J end lost 2 bases, and 4 bases lay between the germline ends. The CDR3 runs to 11 residues. The CDR3 region is CASSRQETQYF. As DNA, the CDR3 is TGTGCCAGCAGCCGGCAAGAGACCCAGTACTTC.

This clone has more than one count but fewer than ten. The chain uses TRBV28 and TRBJ2-1; 9 positions match TRBD2. V was clipped by 6 bases and J by 8 bases; unmatched bases: 11. Germline V gene sequence: CDR1 MDHEN, CDR2 SYDVKM. The CDR3 is 15 residues long. CDR3 DNA: TGTGCCAGCAGCCTTAGCGGGAGAGGCCGCCATGAGCAGTTCTTC. This translates into CASSLSGRGRHEQFF.

This clone was seen only a few times. The chain's CDR3 is CASSQGLAYDEQFF. The CDR3, as DNA: TGCGCCAGCAGCCAAGGTCTAGCGTATGATGAGCAGTTCTTC. The chain employs TRBV4-3 and TRBJ2-1; possible D gene TRBD2, 6 bases. This CDR3 contains 14 residues. CDR1 and CDR2 from the germline V gene are LGHNA and YSLEER. V lost 1 base, J lost 8 bases, and 12 bases lay in between.